This TCR beta chain originates from a study of T-cell memory formation after mild COVID-19. In the study overall: Most TCR clusters belonged to a single donor. General study findings and limits: Still unconfirmed is whether the second-wave clones peaking on day 37 recognized SARS-CoV-2. Clones that contracted from day 15 to 85 had balanced CD4/CD8; later expanders were CD4+ biased.

A few counts support this clonotype. The antigen is undetermined. Constant-segment primers served in 5'RACE that generated TCR alpha and TCR beta cDNA libraries bearing sample barcodes and UMIs. From the 5' RACE reads, TCRdb called clonotypes with MiXCR, one entry per CDR3 protein. The sample carries 200,000 to 250,000 distinct CDR3 sequences, 9.5% to 10% recorded once. The junction had 7 bases not matched to a gene; V was cut back by 4 bases and J by 7 bases. Germline lookup yields CDR1 SGHRS and CDR2 YFSETQ. The CDR3 covers 14 residues. The source of this sequence is a man younger than 35 who had mild COVID-19 (a few samples of this study predate the infection). Cell type and time point are not known. Material for sequencing was PBMCs or a T cell subset sorted from them (not recorded which). The genes are TRBV5-1 and TRBJ2-5, with 10 positions matching TRBD2. The CDR3 sequence: CASSNGTSVGTQYF. CDR3 in DNA: TGCGCCAGCAGCAACGGGACTAGCGTTGGGACCCAGTACTTC.